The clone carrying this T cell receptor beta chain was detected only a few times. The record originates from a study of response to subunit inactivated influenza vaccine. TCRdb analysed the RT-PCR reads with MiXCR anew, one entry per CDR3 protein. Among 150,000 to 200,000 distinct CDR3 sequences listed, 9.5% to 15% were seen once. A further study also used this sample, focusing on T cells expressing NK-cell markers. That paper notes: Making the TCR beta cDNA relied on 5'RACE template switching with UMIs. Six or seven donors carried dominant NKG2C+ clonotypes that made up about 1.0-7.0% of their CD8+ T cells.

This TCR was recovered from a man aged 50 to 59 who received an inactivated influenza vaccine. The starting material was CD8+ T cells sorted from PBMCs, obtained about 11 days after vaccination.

CDR3: CASSLGDSGANVLTF. CDR3 coding DNA: TGTGCCAGCAGCCTAGGGGACTCTGGGGCCAACGTCCTGACTTTC. This rearrangement joins TRBV6-2 or TRBV6-3 to TRBJ2-6; a weak D match, TRBD1 (5 bases). Looked up from germline, CDR1 is MNHEY and CDR2 is SVGEGT. V lost 6 bases and J lost 0, with 9 bases in between. This CDR3 spans 15 amino acids.